Below are 14 T cell receptor beta chains sequenced from a single sample in a study of T cell repertoires in cytomegalovirus infection. TCRdb processed the reads anew with MiXCR; each CDR3 protein has one entry. Found here are tens of thousands of distinct CDR3 sequences, around 21% of them singletons; the top ten hold 60% to 75%. The antigens of these receptors remain unknown. The specimen was CD8+ T cells from cultured PBMCs, collected from culture after CMV antigen stimulation. These receptors were obtained from a human donor in good health (CMV status not recorded). Some clones in this sample may be carry-over from other donors' samples.

This clonotype was observed a few times. The genes are TRBV7-8 and TRBJ1-1, with a tentative D call TRBD1 (5 bases). V was cut by 4 bases and J by 1 base, with 22 bases left in between. The CDR3 contains 18 residues. The V gene's germline CDR1 is SGHVS and CDR2 FQNEAQ. CDR3 protein: CASSSTAGRTLRNTEAFF. The CDR3 coding sequence is TGTGCCAGCAGCTCAACCGCGGGACGGACTCTGAGGAACACTGAAGCTTTCTTT.

In this sample, this clonotype turned up many times. The chain has TRBV27 and TRBJ2-5; the D is unclear. Germline V gives CDR1 MNHEY, CDR2 SMNVEV (reference sequence). The CDR3 runs to 14 residues. Between the trimmed V and J ends, which lost 0 bases and 2 bases, there was a span of 7 bases. The DNA for the CDR3 is TGTGCCAGCAGTTTATCAGCCAGGCAAGAGACCCAGTACTTC. This gives the protein CASSLSARQETQYF.

The sample holds a few counts of this clonotype. This chain joins TRBV7-2 and TRBJ2-7, with no clear D. CDR1 SGHTA and CDR2 FQGNSA come from the germline V gene. Trimming left V 7 bases short and J 3 bases short, with 19 bases between. The CDR3 is 15 residues long. The CDR3 nucleotides read TGTGCCAGCAAGTTACGCCAGGCCAAAAACTACGAGCAGTACTTC. This encodes CASKLRQAKNYEQYF.

This chain uses TRBV7-9 with TRBJ2-5; D is tentatively TRBD1 or TRBD2 (5 bases each). The germline V gene has CDR1 SEHNR and CDR2 FQNEAQ (reference sequence). The CDR3 runs to 16 residues. Trimming took 2 bases from V and 5 from J, leaving 18 bases between them. The CDR3 spells CASSLIRQGRDETQYF. CDR3 sequence (DNA): TGTGCCAGCAGCTTAATTAGGCAGGGTAGGGACGAGACCCAGTACTTC.

This clonotype has just a few counts. The CDR3 protein is CASSSGTSGGAKRETQYF. The CDR3 DNA sequence: TGTGCCAGCAGTTCCGGGACTAGCGGGGGGGCTAAGAGAGAGACCCAGTACTTC. This rearrangement joins TRBV27 to TRBJ2-5; 16 nucleotides line up with TRBD2. The CDR3 loop spans 18 amino acids. Germline loops: CDR1 MNHEY, CDR2 SMNVEV (reference sequence). Trimming cost V 4 bases and J 4 bases; bases outside gene matches: 9.

This rearrangement joins TRBV27 to TRBJ2-1; D is perhaps TRBD1 (5 bases). V shed 3 bases and J shed 2 bases, with 14 bases lying between them. The CDR3 sequence is 16 residues long. Germline V lookup: CDR1 MNHEY, CDR2 SMNVEV (reference sequence). The CDR3 protein is CASSFQSGLPYNEQFF. The CDR3 nucleotides are TGTGCCAGCAGTTTCCAGTCAGGGCTCCCCTACAATGAGCAGTTCTTC.

In this sample, this clonotype turned up a few times. The chain combines TRBV12-3 or TRBV12-4 with TRBJ2-4; D possibly corresponds to TRBD2 (6 bases). V was shortened by 6 bases and J by 0 bases, with 27 bases between the two germline ends. The CDR3 contains 20 residues. CDR3 sequence reads: CASSPLKGREEGLAKNIQYF. The CDR3 nucleotides are TGTGCCAGCAGCCCCCTTAAGGGCAGGGAGGAAGGGTTAGCCAAAAACATTCAGTACTTC.

This sequence joins TRBV5-6 and TRBJ1-6; 8 bases agree with TRBD1. The trim removed 3 bases at V and 4 bases at J, leaving 6 bases unmatched. Germline V CDR1 and CDR2: SGHDT, YYEEEE. This CDR3 has 16 amino acids. For the CDR3, the DNA is TGTGCCAGCAGCTCCTGGACAGGGTCGTATAATTCACCCCTCCACTTT. Its translation is CASSSWTGSYNSPLHF.

This clonotype was counted only a few times. The V call is TRBV7-2, the J call TRBJ2-7, with 8 bases aligning to TRBD1. The CDR3 is 15 amino acids. V shed 5 bases and J 4 bases; nucleotides not matched to a gene: 10. Germline CDR1 is SGHTA and CDR2 is FQGNSA. This CDR3 is CASSPTLTGAYEQYF. Here the CDR3 DNA reads TGTGCCAGCAGCCCTACTTTGACAGGGGCTTACGAGCAGTACTTC. The full variable domain, with the rest looked up from reference TRBV7-2 and TRBJ2-7, is GAGVSQSPSNKVTEKGKDVELRCDPISGHTALYWYRQSLGQGLEFLIYFQGNSAPDKSGLPSDRFSAERTGGSVSTLTIQRTQQEDSAVYLCASSPTLTGAYEQYFGPGTRLTVT.

In its sample, this clonotype was seen a few times. The chain links TRBV7-9 to TRBJ1-5; D might be TRBD1 (5 bases). Trimming stripped 2 bases from V and 0 bases from J, with 11 bases between. This CDR3 contains 16 residues. CDR1 is SEHNR and CDR2 is FQNEAQ in the germline V gene (reference sequence). In nucleotides, the CDR3 is TGTGCCAGCAGCTTATCTCGGGACGGTAGCAATCAGCCCCAGCATTTT. This gives the protein CASSLSRDGSNQPQHF.

The chain employs TRBV4-1 and TRBJ1-2; a possible D gene is TRBD1 (6 bases). Germline assignment: CDR1 MGHRA and CDR2 YSYEKL. V lost 3 bases and J 6 bases, leaving 20 bases between the germline ends. The CDR3 is 16 residues long. CDR3 nucleotides: TGCGCCAGCAGCCAGAGAAGAGTCACAGGGAGCGATGGCTACACCTTC. Translation: CASSQRRVTGSDGYTF.

The chain uses TRBV7-8 and TRBJ2-5, with D perhaps being TRBD1 or TRBD2 (5 bases each). CDR3 size: 14 residues. Germline V gene sequence: CDR1 SGHVS, CDR2 FQNEAQ. V lost 1 base, J lost 4 bases, and 10 bases lay in between. CDR3: CASSLVGAGETQYF. The CDR3, as DNA: TGTGCCAGCAGCTTAGTTGGGGCGGGAGAGACCCAGTACTTC.

In this sample, this clonotype turned up many times. This chain uses TRBV27 with TRBJ1-5; 9 bases match TRBD1. After removal of 6 bases from V and 9 bases from J, the junction contained 18 bases not matched to a gene. The CDR3 covers 17 residues. From germline, CDR1 is MNHEY and CDR2 SMNVEV (reference sequence). The CDR3 region is CASRGKDRGLFGGPQHF. The CDR3 DNA reads as TGTGCCAGCAGGGGGAAGGACAGGGGCCTCTTCGGGGGGCCCCAGCATTTT.

The chain uses TRBV7-2 and TRBJ2-5; unclear D gene. From germline, CDR1 is SGHTA and CDR2 FQGNSA. Deletions cut 4 bases from V and 1 base from J, with 13 bases between. There are 15 residues in the CDR3. This CDR3 reads CASSSRHRSQETQYF. In DNA, the CDR3 is TGTGCCAGCAGCTCACGACATAGGTCCCAAGAGACCCAGTACTTC.